Listed below are T cell receptor beta chains from one sample, sequenced in a study of cytomegalovirus exposure and HLA in healthy donors. Sequenced by immunoSEQ multiplex PCR; TCRdb stores in-frame clones only, minus some. The data contain 160,000 or so clones, 70% to 85% of them seen just once; the ten biggest clones take up less than 2.5%. The sample comprised PBMCs. These receptors all come from a human donor in good health. Both conserved end residues are part of each CDR3. A D gene is named only where the DNA matches it firmly. Rows may omit the clone size; those that give it use once, few, many or a size class.

size	D	V	J	DNA	CDR3
.	TRBD1	TRBV29-1	TRBJ2-2	TGCAGCGTAGCGGACAGGGCGAACACCGGGGAGCTGTTTTTT	CSVADRANTGELFF
.	TRBD1	TRBV5-6	TRBJ1-4	TGTGCCAGCAGCTTGGCGGGACAGGGTATGGATGAAAAACTGTTTTTT	CASSLAGQGMDEKLFF
.	.	TRBV2	TRBJ1-1	TGTGCCAGCAGTGACGGGGGAGGGGGGACTGAAGCTTTCTTT	CASSDGGGGTEAFF
.	.	TRBV7-8	TRBJ1-4	TGTGCCAGCAGCTTAGACAGGGTATATTATTCTCAGTATGAAAAACTGTTTTTT	CASSLDRVYYSQYEKLFF
.	.	TRBV7-8	TRBJ2-2	TGTGCCAGCAGCCCATCCACTCCCCCCGGGGAGCTGTTTTTT	CASSPSTPPGELFF
.	.	TRBV7-3	TRBJ2-5	TGTGCCAGCAGCTTAGGTCTAGGTGCGGACCAAGAGACCCAGTACTTC	CASSLGLGADQETQYF
.	.	TRBV20-1	TRBJ1-2	TGCAGTGCCCCCGTCCCCTATGGCTACACCTTC	CSAPVPYGYTF
.	TRBD1	TRBV5-1	TRBJ1-6	TGCGCCAGCAGCATGGACAGGTTAAATTCACCCCTCCACTTT	CASSMDRLNSPLHF
.	.	TRBV13	TRBJ1-1	TGTGCCAGTTCCGGGGACACTGAAGCCTTCTTT	CASSGDTEAFF
.	.	TRBV10-3	TRBJ2-7	TGTGCCATCAGCGGTAACTACGAGCAGTACTTC	CAISGNYEQYF
.	TRBD1	TRBV29-1	TRBJ2-7	TGCAGCGGTAAGACAGGGTCCTACGAGCAGTACTTC	CSGKTGSYEQYF
once	TRBD1	TRBV5-4	TRBJ1-2	TGTGCCAGCAGCACGACGACAGGGGCGAACTATGGCTACACCTTC	CASSTTTGANYGYTF
.	.	TRBV5-8	TRBJ1-5	TGTGCCAGCAGCGCCAGGGTCAATAGCAATCAGCCCCAGCATTTT	CASSARVNSNQPQHF
.	TRBD2	TRBV6-4	TRBJ2-5	TGTGCCAGCACACTAGCGGGGCAAGAGACCCAGTACTTC	CASTLAGQETQYF
.	TRBD1	TRBV7-9	TRBJ1-6	TGTGCCAGCAGCCGAGGACAGGGTGTTGCTAATTCACCCCTCCACTTT	CASSRGQGVANSPLHF
few	.	TRBV5-4	TRBJ2-2	TGTGCCAGCAGCCAACCAGGGGCCGTGAACACCGGGGAGCTGTTTTTT	CASSQPGAVNTGELFF
once	.	TRBV4-1	TRBJ2-1	TGCGCCAGCAGCCTCCGACAGTATAGTTCCAATGAGCAGTTCTTC	CASSLRQYSSNEQFF
.	.	TRBV5-6	TRBJ1-1	TGTGCCAGCAGCTTTGGGGGCAGGGGGAACACTGAAGCTTTCTTT	CASSFGGRGNTEAFF
few	TRBD1	TRBV5-8	TRBJ2-3	TGTGCCAGCAGCTGGACAGGGCGTCGGGAAGATACGCAGTATTTT	CASSWTGRREDTQYF
.	TRBD2	TRBV10-3	TRBJ2-2	TGTGCCATCAGTGATGACGGGGGGGCGTATCCCGGGGAGCTGTTTTTT	CAISDDGGAYPGELFF
.	TRBD2	TRBV30	TRBJ2-7	TGTGCCTGGAGTGTCGTCGGGGGGGGTTACGAGCAGTACTTC	CAWSVVGGGYEQYF
few	TRBD1	TRBV19	TRBJ2-2	TGTGCCAGTAGTCCCGACAGGGGGGCCGGGGAGCTGTTTTTT	CASSPDRGAGELFF
.	TRBD1	TRBV4-1	TRBJ1-2	TGCGCCAGCAGCCAGGTAGACAGGGGAGGCTATGGCTACACCTTC	CASSQVDRGGYGYTF
.	TRBD2	TRBV19	TRBJ2-5	TGTGCCAGTAGTATTTCCGGGGGGGAGACCCAGTACTTC	CASSISGGETQYF
.	.	TRBV11-2	TRBJ1-1	TGTGCCAGCAGCCCGACAGCATTTAAGAACACTGAAGCTTTCTTT	CASSPTAFKNTEAFF
.	TRBD1	TRBV9	TRBJ1-1	TGTGCCAGCAGCGCCCAGGACAGGGGGAACACTGAAGCTTTCTTT	CASSAQDRGNTEAFF
.	TRBD1	TRBV2	TRBJ1-4	TGTGCCAGCAGTGTGCGGGGACAGGGATTCGCAACTAATGAAAAACTGTTTTTT	CASSVRGQGFATNEKLFF
.	.	TRBV4-1	TRBJ2-1	TGCGCCAGCAGCCAAGATTATACACAGACCTACAATGAGCAGTTCTTC	CASSQDYTQTYNEQFF
.	TRBD2	TRBV10-3	TRBJ2-3	TGTGCCATCAACCAAGCGGGGGGGCCGAATACGCAGTATTTT	CAINQAGGPNTQYF
.	TRBD1	TRBV18	TRBJ2-1	TGTGCCAGCTCGGCCCGGGACAGGGGGTACAATGAGCAGTTCTTC	CASSARDRGYNEQFF